A single sample gave rise to the 12 T cell receptor beta chains below, sequenced in a study of blood T cell repertoires in COVID-19. Sequencing used immunoSEQ multiplex PCR; TCRdb keeps in-frame clones, though not all of them. This table has about 160,000 clones, around 87% appearing once. Sequenced material: peripheral blood. The receptors derive from an older man with acute or convalescent COVID-19.

The CDR3 DNA reads TGTGCCAGCAGTGAAATGGCCTCGTTTGTGACCGGGGAGCTGTTTTTT. Protein sequence: CASSEMASFVTGELFF. The chain carries TRBV6-1 and TRBJ2-2; D not resolved. CDR3 length: 16 amino acids. Germline lookup yields CDR1 MNHNS and CDR2 SASEGT. V was clipped by 2 bases and J by 5 bases, with 15 bases between them.

This chain links TRBV3-1 (or the pseudogene TRBV3-2) with TRBJ1-5; a possible D gene is TRBD1 (6 bases). Trimming shortened V by 5 bases and J by 7 bases, and 15 bases separated the two germline ends. The CDR3 is made up of 14 amino acids. Germline V gives CDR1 LGHDT, CDR2 YNNKEL (reference sequence). This CDR3 reads CASSFTTGEQPQHF. The CDR3 region has the DNA TGTGCCAGCAGCTTCACGACAGGCGAGCAGCCCCAGCATTTT.

The CDR3 here is CASSAPGLREKLFF. The CDR3 bases are TGTGCCAGCAGTGCACCAGGGTTGCGGGAAAAACTGTTTTTT. The J gene is TRBJ1-4, the V gene TRBV27; perhaps TRBD1 as D (5 bases). The ends were cut back, 5 bases at V and 8 bases at J, with 15 bases in the middle. Germline-derived CDR1 and CDR2 are MNHEY and SMNVEV (reference sequence). The CDR3 runs to 14 residues.

This clone has only a few counts. CDR3 nucleotides: TGTGCCAGCCTCAGACAGTCGAACACCGGGGAGCTGTTTTTT. It codes for CASLRQSNTGELFF. The chain is built from TRBV18 and TRBJ2-2; perhaps TRBD1 as D (5 bases). V was clipped by 8 bases and J by 0 bases, with 10 bases between them. From germline, CDR1 is KGHSH and CDR2 LQKENI. CDR3 length equals 14 residues. The whole variable domain, remainder taken from reference TRBV18 and TRBJ2-2, is NAGVMQNPRHLVRRRGQEARLRCSPMKGHSHVYWYRQLPEEGLKFMVYLQKENIIDESGMPKERFSAEFPKEGPSILRIQQVVRGDSAAYFCASLRQSNTGELFFGEGSRLTVL.

Worth noting for this clone: At one of its ends the junction is not consistent with the germline gene, which may arise from a read error. The chain is built from TRBV5-1 and TRBJ1-1; D unresolved. This CDR3 contains 14 residues. Germline CDR1 and CDR2: SGHRS and YFSETQ. This CDR3 is CASNLGSGNTEAFF. The CDR3 bases are TGCGCCAGCAACTTGGGGTCGGGGAACACTGAAGCTTTCTTT.

CDR3 DNA: TGTGCCAGCAGGGGACAGATGAACACTGAAGCTTTCTTT. This sequence encodes CASRGQMNTEAFF. The chain links TRBV27 to TRBJ1-1; 7 nucleotides line up with TRBD1. Germline V CDR1 and CDR2: MNHEY, SMNVEV (reference sequence). The CDR3 contains 13 residues. V was pared by 6 bases and J by 0 bases, with 1 base of the junction left unmatched.

The genes are TRBV12-2 and TRBJ2-2; the D call in the table, TRBD2, was not verified against the DNA. TRBV12-2 is deemed a pseudogene. This CDR3 is 20 amino acids long. CDR3 region: CASRSRGRTSGSIYTGELFF. The DNA for the CDR3 is TGTGCAAGTCGCTCCAGGGGGCGGACTAGCGGGAGTATTTACACCGGGGAGCTGTTTTTT.

The chain couples TRBV14 to TRBJ1-4; 11 nucleotides line up with TRBD1. The CDR3 consists of 14 residues. V shed 2 bases and J 9 bases; nucleotides not matched to a gene: 2. In germline, CDR1 is SGHDN, CDR2 FVKESK. CDR3 protein: CASSQWTGGKKLFF. For the CDR3, the DNA is TGTGCCAGCAGCCAATGGACAGGGGGCAAAAAACTGTTTTTT.

The chain employs TRBV7-9 and TRBJ1-2, with TRBD1 identical over 9 bases. Per germline, CDR1 SEHNR and CDR2 FQNEAQ (reference sequence). V lost 5 bases, J lost 7 bases, and 11 bases stayed unmatched. The CDR3 is 15 residues long. The DNA of the CDR3 is TGTGCCAGCAGCCTACAGGGGGCGCCGGGAGGTGGCTACACCTTC. It translates to CASSLQGAPGGGYTF.

V and J are TRBV30 and TRBJ1-4, with 8 bases matching TRBD1. The CDR3 is 12 residues long. Trimming took 5 bases from V and 8 from J; bases not matched to a gene: 4. Germline V gives CDR1 GTSNPN, CDR2 SVGIG (reference sequence). The DNA of the CDR3 is TGTGCCTGGGGACGGACAGGGGAAAAACTGTTTTTT. As protein: CAWGRTGEKLFF.

This clone was picked up one time. The chain employs TRBV30 and TRBJ2-3; TRBD2 matches at 8 bases. Germline V lookup: CDR1 GTSNPN, CDR2 SVGIG (reference sequence). This CDR3 has 13 amino acids. Losses at the gene ends were 5 bases for V and 3 bases for J; bases not matched to a gene: 4. CDR3 DNA sequence: TGTGCCTGGGAGACTAGCGAGACAGATACGCAGTATTTT. Protein: CAWETSETDTQYF.

This chain links TRBV10-3 with TRBJ2-1; D might be TRBD1 (7 bases). Trimming took 4 bases from V and 3 from J, leaving 16 bases between them. The CDR3 covers 16 residues. Germline values: CDR1 ENHRY, CDR2 SYGVKD. DNA for the CDR3: TGTGCCATCAGTGGAGGCGGGGACAGATACTACAATGAGCAGTTCTTC. It is translated as CAISGGGDRYYNEQFF.